The 27 T cell receptor beta chains given below trace back to one sample, sequenced in a study of naive CD8 T cells in extremely preterm neonates. Data came from immunoSEQ multiplex PCR; TCRdb stores just in-frame clones and leaves some out. Counted here are tens of thousands of clones, approximately 88% occurring once; the ten biggest clones make up 0.7% to 1%. Extremely preterm deliveries at 23-27 weeks of gestation provided the preterm samples. No antigen has been assigned to these receptors. General study results and limits: Preterm CDR3s were shorter than older groups', with fewer N additions and less trimming.

Material: naive CD8+ T cells from cord blood. The receptors were gathered from a boy who was born preterm.

The rearrangement links TRBV4-1 to TRBJ2-1; 9 positions match TRBD2. The germline V gene has CDR1 MGHRA and CDR2 YSYEKL. The ends lost 8 bases at V and 9 bases at J; junction bases unmatched: 5. This CDR3 contains 12 residues. The CDR3 is CASSSGEIEQFF. CDR3 nucleotide sequence: TGCGCCAGCTCTAGCGGGGAGATTGAGCAGTTCTTC.

This chain uses TRBV19 with TRBJ2-7; a weak D match, TRBD2 (6 bases). V was trimmed by 6 bases and J by 5 bases, leaving 8 bases between them. The CDR3 is 11 residues long. Germline V gives CDR1 LNHDA, CDR2 SQIVND (reference sequence). The chain's CDR3 is CASSGGNEQYF. CDR3 in DNA: TGTGCCAGTAGCGGGGGAAACGAGCAGTACTTC.

The chain uses TRBV5-6 and TRBJ1-2; 11 bases are shared with TRBD1. Per germline, CDR1 SGHDT and CDR2 YYEEEE. The J segment lost 7 bases and the V segment lost 0 bases, leaving 2 bases of the junction unmatched. The CDR3 is made up of 14 amino acids. The CDR3 reads CASSLGTGGSGYTF. CDR3 DNA: TGTGCCAGCAGCTTGGGGACAGGGGGCAGTGGCTACACCTTC. Full variable domain (remainder filled in from reference TRBV5-6 and TRBJ1-2): DAGVTQSPTHLIKTRGQQVTLRCSPKSGHDTVSWYQQALGQGPQFIFQYYEEEERQRGNFPDRFSGHQFPNYSSELNVNALLLGDSALYLCASSLGTGGSGYTFGSGTRLTVV.

This rearrangement joins TRBV7-9 to TRBJ2-7, with no clear D. V lost 0 bases and J 2 bases, leaving 2 bases between the germline ends. Germline CDR1 reads SEHNR; CDR2 reads FQNEAQ (reference sequence). There are 12 residues in the CDR3. In DNA, the CDR3 is TGTGCCAGCAGCTTAGCGGCCTACGAGCAGTACTTC. Translation: CASSLAAYEQYF.

The chain combines TRBV11-2 with TRBJ2-7; 7 bases map to TRBD1. Per the germline V gene, CDR1 is SGHAT and CDR2 is FQNNGV. The CDR3 is made up of 12 amino acids. Trimming at V came to 4 bases and at J to 3 bases, leaving 0 bases not matched to a gene. CDR3 bases: TGTGCCAGCAGCTGGGACAGCTACGAGCAGTACTTC. It encodes CASSWDSYEQYF.

The chain links TRBV2 to TRBJ1-6; 7 bases fit TRBD1. Germline values: CDR1 SNHLY, CDR2 FYNNEI. The V segment lost 9 bases and the J segment 0 bases; nucleotides outside the gene matches: 2. CDR3 length: 14 amino acids. The CDR3 sequence: CARWDSSYNSPLHF. CDR3 in DNA: TGTGCCAGATGGGACAGCTCCTATAATTCACCCCTCCACTTT. The complete variable domain, with remaining parts taken from reference TRBV2 and TRBJ1-6, reads EPEVTQTPSHQVTQMGQEVILRCVPISNHLYFYWYRQILGQKVEFLVSFYNNEISEKSEIFDDQFSVERPDGSNFTLKIRSTKLEDSAMYFCARWDSSYNSPLHFGNGTRLTVT.

J is TRBJ2-4 and V is TRBV27, with 11 bases that match TRBD2. Germline lookup yields CDR1 MNHEY and CDR2 SMNVEV (reference sequence). The trim removed 2 bases at V and 3 bases at J, leaving 0 bases unmatched. The CDR3 is 15 residues long. This CDR3 reads CASSLLAGGKNIQYF. The CDR3 nucleotides read TGTGCCAGCAGTTTACTAGCGGGGGGCAAAAACATTCAGTACTTC.

The J gene is TRBJ1-1, the V gene TRBV9; D unclear. The V gene lost 4 bases and the J gene lost 1 base, with 8 bases spanning the gap. The CDR3 has 13 residues. The germline CDR1 and CDR2 sequences are SGDLS and YYNGEE. CDR3 loop: CASSPDANTEAFF. CDR3 sequence (DNA): TGTGCCAGCAGCCCCGACGCGAACACTGAAGCTTTCTTT. The complete variable domain, with remaining parts taken from reference TRBV9 and TRBJ1-1, reads DSGVTQTPKHLITATGQRVTLRCSPRSGDLSVYWYQQSLDQGLQFLIQYYNGEERAKGNILERFSAQQFPDLHSELNLSSLELGDSALYFCASSPDANTEAFFGQGTRLTVV.

To note about this clone: Other DNA sequences of this sample code for an identical CDR3. The CDR3 DNA sequence: TGTGCCAGTAGTATAGGGAATCAGCCCCAGCATTTT. It specifies CASSIGNQPQHF. The V and J genes are TRBV19 and TRBJ1-5; D remains ambiguous. CDR3 length: 12 amino acids. V was cut by 1 base and J by 4 bases, with 2 bases left in between. Looked up from germline, CDR1 is LNHDA and CDR2 is SQIVND (reference sequence).

V gene TRBV19 combines with J gene TRBJ2-2; 7 bases map to TRBD2. CDR1 and CDR2 from the germline V gene are LNHDA and SQIVND (reference sequence). The ends lost 2 bases at V and 6 bases at J; junction bases unmatched: 3. The CDR3 is 14 amino acids. CDR3 DNA sequence: TGTGCCAGTAGTATATTGGCGGGGGCCGGGGAGCTGTTTTTT. This sequence encodes CASSILAGAGELFF.

The chain employs TRBV7-3 and TRBJ2-6; D remains unclear. This CDR3 region has 14 residues. V gave up 2 bases and J gave up 1 base, with 3 bases separating them. Germline V CDR1 and CDR2: SGHTA, FQGTGA. Written as DNA, the CDR3 is TGTGCCAGCAGCTTAGGGTCTGGGGCCAACGTCCTGACTTTC. The encoded protein is CASSLGSGANVLTF.

This chain uses TRBV5-1 with TRBJ2-3; D may correspond to TRBD1 or TRBD2 (5 bases each). CDR1 and CDR2 from the germline V gene are SGHRS and YFSETQ. The V end was cut by 4 bases, the J end by 2 bases, with 11 bases between. The CDR3 consists of 14 residues. CDR3 in DNA: TGCGCCAGCAGCCTCTGGGACCCCACAGATACGCAGTATTTT. Amino acids: CASSLWDPTDTQYF.

This clone occurred once. The rearrangement links TRBV30 to TRBJ2-7, with TRBD2 matching over 11 bases. V was clipped by 3 bases and J by 6 bases; unmatched bases: 7. The CDR3 has 14 residues. CDR1 and CDR2 (germline): GTSNPN, SVGIG (reference sequence). The CDR3 DNA sequence: TGTGCCTGGAGAGGAGTAGCGGGGGGGCCCGAGCAGTACTTC. Its translation is CAWRGVAGGPEQYF.

The chain combines TRBV9 with TRBJ2-5; 11 nucleotides line up with TRBD2. V trimming: 4 bases; J trimming: 2 bases; junction bases outside the gene matches: 7. Germline assignment: CDR1 SGDLS and CDR2 YYNGEE. The CDR3 is 16 amino acids. For the CDR3, the DNA is TGTGCCAGCAGCCCCTTGGGACTAGCGGCGCAAGAGACCCAGTACTTC. This translates into CASSPLGLAAQETQYF.

The rearrangement uses TRBV27 and TRBJ2-2; TRBD2 matches at 13 bases. Trimming at V came to 2 bases and at J to 7 bases, leaving 4 bases not matched to a gene. The CDR3 spans 16 residues. Germline V gene lookup returns CDR1 MNHEY and CDR2 SMNVEV (reference sequence). In nucleotides, the CDR3 is TGTGCCAGCAGTTTAGGACTAGCGGGGGATAGCGGGGAGCTGTTTTTT. It yields the protein CASSLGLAGDSGELFF.

This sequence joins TRBV6-5 and TRBJ2-3; D unresolved. This CDR3 is built from 12 residues. V lost 6 bases to trimming and J lost 2 bases, with 6 bases between them. Per the germline V gene, CDR1 is MNHEY and CDR2 is SVGAGI. CDR3 in amino acids: CASSQSTDTQYF. Written as DNA, the CDR3 is TGTGCCAGCAGCCAATCCACAGATACGCAGTATTTT.

CDR3 DNA: TGTGCCTGGAGTGTACGGGGGAATAGCAATCAGCCCCAGCATTTT. Translation gives CAWSVRGNSNQPQHF. The chain combines TRBV30 with TRBJ1-5; the D gene is possibly TRBD1 (5 bases). From germline, CDR1 is GTSNPN and CDR2 SVGIG (reference sequence). The CDR3 has 15 amino acids. V dropped 0 bases and J dropped 0 bases, with 9 bases sitting between them.

This rearrangement joins TRBV4-1 to TRBJ1-1; 7 nucleotides line up with TRBD1. With 1 base clipped from V and 4 bases from J, the junction kept 0 bases outside the gene matches. The CDR3 consists of 13 residues. Germline loops: CDR1 MGHRA, CDR2 YSYEKL. The DNA for the CDR3 is TGCGCCAGCAGCCAAGGGACAGGCACTGAAGCTTTCTTT. This sequence encodes CASSQGTGTEAFF.

In the case of this clone: The junction shows a germline mismatch at one end, possibly a read error. This chain uses TRBV7-7 with TRBJ2-6; D call uncertain. Germline V gene data show CDR1 as SSHAT and CDR2 as FNYEAQ (reference sequence). There are 14 residues in the CDR3. Here the CDR3 reads CASSLGSGANVLTF. For the CDR3, the DNA is TGTGCTAGCAGCTTAGGGTCTGGGGCCAACGTCCTGACTTTC.

The V call is TRBV19, the J call TRBJ2-3, with D hard to call. The CDR3 contains 14 residues. Trimming shortened V by 1 base and J by 2 bases, and 7 bases separated the two germline ends. The germline V gene encodes CDR1 LNHDA and CDR2 SQIVND (reference sequence). This chain's CDR3 is CASSIVGNTDTQYF. The DNA for the CDR3 is TGTGCCAGTAGTATAGTGGGAAACACAGATACGCAGTATTTT.

This clone appeared a single time. The CDR3 sequence is CASSLFDGQGMNTEAFF. The CDR3 DNA follows: TGTGCCAGTAGCCTATTTGACGGACAGGGAATGAACACTGAAGCTTTCTTT. The chain uses TRBV19 and TRBJ1-1; TRBD1 matches at 8 bases. Per the germline V gene, CDR1 is LNHDA and CDR2 is SQIVND (reference sequence). The CDR3 sequence is 17 residues long. V trimming: 6 bases; J trimming: 0 bases; junction bases outside the gene matches: 12.

CDR3 protein: CSVSTGGYEKLFF. DNA for the CDR3: TGCAGCGTTTCAACAGGGGGCTATGAAAAACTGTTTTTT. This chain joins TRBV29-1 and TRBJ1-4; TRBD1 agrees at 9 bases. Germline CDR1 and CDR2: SQVTM and ANQGSEA. This CDR3 is built from 13 residues. The V and J ends lost 5 bases and 6 bases, in that order; junction bases with no gene match: 4.

The rearrangement links TRBV5-4 to TRBJ2-2, with D tentatively TRBD2 (5 bases). Germline V gene lookup returns CDR1 SGHNT and CDR2 YYREEE (reference sequence). Trimming pared 4 bases from V and 3 bases from J, leaving 10 bases between. The CDR3 spans 14 residues. DNA for the CDR3: TGTGCCAGCAGCGCCGGGATCTACACCGGGGAGCTGTTTTTT. This encodes CASSAGIYTGELFF.

The rearrangement uses TRBV5-1 and TRBJ1-1; D possibly corresponds to TRBD1 (5 bases). V lost 1 base to trimming and J lost 4 bases, with 14 bases between them. The CDR3 spans 15 residues. In germline, CDR1 is SGHRS, CDR2 YFSETQ. The DNA for the CDR3 is TGCGCCAGCAGCTTGAGGCGTGCGGGGGGCACTGAAGCTTTCTTT. Protein: CASSLRRAGGTEAFF.

This clone was counted a single time. This chain joins TRBV19 and TRBJ2-7; 8 bases are shared with TRBD2. Germline V CDR1 and CDR2: LNHDA, SQIVND (reference sequence). J gave up 3 bases and V 5 bases, and 0 bases lay outside the gene matches. This CDR3 contains 12 residues. CDR3 amino acids: CASSGTSYEQYF. The CDR3 DNA reads as TGTGCCAGTAGTGGGACTAGCTACGAGCAGTACTTC.

The V gene is TRBV27, the J gene TRBJ1-6, with D maybe TRBD1 (6 bases). V lost 4 bases and J 6 bases, leaving 7 bases between the germline ends. This CDR3 is 13 amino acids long. Looked up from germline, CDR1 is MNHEY and CDR2 is SMNVEV (reference sequence). The CDR3 is CASSYRVNSPLHF. CDR3 DNA: TGTGCCAGCAGTTACAGGGTTAATTCACCCCTCCACTTT.

The gene calls are TRBV19 and TRBJ1-2; D unclear. The CDR3 has 14 amino acids. The V and J ends lost 1 base and 1 base respectively, with 7 bases between them. Germline V CDR1 and CDR2: LNHDA, SQIVND (reference sequence). The CDR3 loop is CASSIGGNNYGYTF. The DNA of the CDR3 is TGTGCCAGTAGTATAGGAGGGAATAACTATGGCTACACCTTC.